Given below is one TCR beta chain in context. Antigen unknown. The data were taken from a study of vaccination and CD4 T cells after COVID-19. In the study overall: Cells received overlapping spike peptides from SARS-CoV-2, HCoV-NL63, HCoV-OC43 and HCoV-229E as stimulation. Each control was exposed to a CEFX pool, an HIV-1 Nef pool, or no peptide at all. Study-level findings and limits: Among reactive clones from convalescent patients, a median around 90% appeared only post-vaccination.

Sequencing of cultured CD4+ T cell DNA used the Oncomine TCR Beta short-read assay. A single record per CDR3 protein comes from TCRdb applying MiXCR to the PCR reads. The sample shows around 8,000 distinct CDR3 sequences, more than 35% of them seen only once. Sample treatment: approximately 11-day PBMC culture with coronavirus spike peptide pools or control peptides (ViraFEST assay). Prior to the COVID-19 pandemic (2011-2018), the unexposed donor's CD4+ T cells were collected. Having spent ten to eleven days in culture, CD4+ T cells were then isolated by negative selection. V shed 5 bases and J 10 bases; nucleotides not matched to a gene: 5. Germline loops: CDR1 SNHLY, CDR2 FYNNEI. The CDR3 sequence is 13 residues long.

This clonotype was obtained from a human donor in good health. This chain uses TRBV2 with TRBJ1-6; 7 positions match TRBD1. Sequenced sample: CD4+ T cells from blood, cultured in vitro. CDR3: CASSPKGASPLHF. The CDR3 nucleotides read TGTGCCAGCAGTCCCAAGGGGGCCTCACCCCTCCACTTT.